This TCR beta chain was captured in a study of CD8+CD57+ T cells in acquired aplastic anemia. Overall study context: When averaged, DNA from sorted CD4+ and CD8+ cells came to around 3.1 ug. Study findings and constraints: Researchers report that approximately 28 CD8+ CDR3 sequences appeared in both patients and controls.

This clonotype was seen once. Its antigen is not identified. A much larger clone is a single base away; this may be a read error. Patients chosen for sequencing had CD8+CD57+ cells that had expanded, as shown by flow cytometry. Patients had not yet gotten any therapy when their blood was taken for sampling. The length of the CDR3 is 13 residues. Germline V gene data show CDR1 as SGHTA and CDR2 as FQGTGA. Genomic DNA provided the template from which TCR beta VDJ and CDR3 profiles were obtained. TCRdb passed the reads through MiXCR, listing each CDR3 protein once. The table lists under 200,000 distinct CDR3 sequences, less than 50% of them singletons.

The gene calls are TRBV7-3 and TRBJ1-1; D may be TRBD1 (5 bases). The sequence derives from a human donor with aplastic anemia. Sequencing was done on a sample of sorted CD4+, CD8+, or CD8+CD57+ T cells (not recorded which) from PBMCs. CDR3 DNA sequence: TGTGCCGGCAGCTTAGGGGAGAACACTGAAGCTTTCTTT. Its translation: CAGSLGENTEAFF.